The next 19 T cell receptor beta chains were all read from a single sample in a study of regulatory dendritic cells for organ transplantation. These receptors' targets are unknown. Libraries were prepared by immunoSEQ multiplex PCR; TCRdb keeps only in-frame clonotypes and omits some of them. The sample includes 9,500 to 11,000 clones, 75% seen only once; the top ten take 2.6%. Sorted subsets were CFSE-labeled and cultured four to five days with allogeneic dendritic cells. The sequenced sample was memory CD4+ T cells from blood cultured with regulatory dendritic cells. Subset meaning: CD45RO+ memory T cells. The receptors here all came from a human donor in good health.

This chain connects TRBV2 to TRBJ2-3; TRBD2 matches 8 bases. Germline assignment: CDR1 SNHLY and CDR2 FYNNEI. J was trimmed by 2 bases and V by 6 bases; bases with no gene match: 4. This CDR3 comprises 14 residues. The DNA for the CDR3 is TGTGCCAGCAGCGGGACTAGTCTCACAGATACGCAGTATTTT. Protein product: CASSGTSLTDTQYF.

CDR3 region: CASARDPNTEAFF. In nucleotides, the CDR3 is TGTGCTAGTGCTCGGGATCCAAACACTGAAGCTTTCTTT. This chain uses TRBV12-5 with TRBJ1-1; the D is unclear. CDR1 is LGHNT and CDR2 is FRNRAP in the germline V gene. V lost 7 bases and J lost 2, with 11 bases in between. The CDR3 extends over 13 amino acids.

The chain couples TRBV19 to TRBJ1-5; 8 nucleotides match TRBD1. The CDR3 covers 17 residues. Losses at the gene ends were 4 bases for V and 2 bases for J; bases not matched to a gene: 10. Germline CDR1 LNHDA, CDR2 SQIVND (reference sequence). CDR3 residues: CASSTAGTGRGNQPQHF. The CDR3 coding sequence is TGTGCCAGTAGTACCGCTGGGACAGGAAGGGGCAATCAGCCCCAGCATTTT.

V usage is TRBV6-1 and J usage is TRBJ1-1; TRBD1 is a possible D gene (5 bases). Germline V gene sequence: CDR1 MNHNS, CDR2 SASEGT. Trimming stripped 8 bases from V and 4 bases from J, with 14 bases between. The CDR3 has 13 amino acids. The CDR3: CASSRVRGTEAFF. CDR3 bases: TGTGCCAGCTCCAGGGTCCGAGGCACTGAAGCTTTCTTT.

By its share, this clone is medium-sized. The J gene is TRBJ2-7, the V gene TRBV5-1; no definite D call. Per germline, CDR1 SGHRS and CDR2 YFSETQ. V dropped 4 bases and J dropped 1 base, with 9 bases sitting between them. The CDR3 sequence is 13 residues long. This CDR3 reads CASSPTVSYEQYF. The CDR3, as DNA: TGCGCCAGCAGCCCCACAGTATCCTACGAGCAGTACTTC.

The chain combines TRBV2 with TRBJ1-5; D is unresolved. The CDR3 extends over 15 amino acids. Germline V CDR1 and CDR2: SNHLY, FYNNEI. Trimming stripped 1 base from V and 7 bases from J, with 14 bases between. CDR3 nucleotide sequence: TGTGCCAGCAGTGAAGACTCCGGTGCAAGCCAGCCCCAGCATTTT. Translated: CASSEDSGASQPQHF.

Written as DNA, the CDR3 is TGCGCCAGCAGCCTTTCGGGACAGGGGAATCAGCCCCAGCATTTT. Protein: CASSLSGQGNQPQHF. The J gene is TRBJ1-5, the V gene TRBV4-1, with 10 bases matching TRBD1. The CDR3 runs to 15 residues. CDR1 and CDR2 (germline): MGHRA, YSYEKL. The junction had 4 bases not matched to a gene; V was cut back by 4 bases and J by 4 bases.

The sample holds one count of this clone. V is TRBV5-6 and J is TRBJ2-5; no definite D call. CDR3 length: 17 amino acids. CDR1 and CDR2 (germline): SGHDT, YYEEEE. V was shortened by 0 bases and J by 1 base, with 16 bases between the two germline ends. The CDR3: CASSLVGSLDSQETQYF. CDR3 DNA sequence: TGTGCCAGCAGCTTGGTTGGTAGCCTAGACTCCCAAGAGACCCAGTACTTC.

This chain uses TRBV21-1 with TRBJ1-1. TRBV21-1 is tagged as a pseudogene. The CDR3 sequence is 15 residues long. The CDR3 coding sequence is TGTGCCAGCAGCATGGGGGGTCACATGAACACTGAAGCTTTCTTT. Protein: CASSMGGHMNTEAFF.

As DNA, the CDR3 is TGTGCCAGCAGTTTAGACAGGGGGCGCGTTAACGGGGAGCTGTTTTTT. Residues: CASSLDRGRVNGELFF. The chain links TRBV2 to TRBJ2-2; the match to TRBD1 covers 10 bases. CDR1 and CDR2 (germline): SNHLY, FYNNEI. Trimming removed 5 bases from V and 7 bases from J; junction bases left unmatched: 10. The CDR3 has 16 residues. Full variable domain (outside the CDR3, taken from reference TRBV2 and TRBJ2-2): EPEVTQTPSHQVTQMGQEVILRCVPISNHLYFYWYRQILGQKVEFLVSFYNNEISEKSEIFDDQFSVERPDGSNFTLKIRSTKLEDSAMYFCASSLDRGRVNGELFFGEGSRLTVL.

The chain carries TRBV4-1 and TRBJ2-7; tentative D call: TRBD2 (7 bases). V was shortened by 4 bases and J by 5 bases, with 18 bases between the two germline ends. This CDR3 contains 15 residues. Germline V gives CDR1 MGHRA, CDR2 YSYEKL. The CDR3 loop reads CASSPWAGRDNEQYF. The CDR3 nucleotides are TGCGCCAGCAGCCCTTGGGCAGGGAGGGACAACGAGCAGTACTTC.

This sequence joins TRBV19 and TRBJ2-7; D may be TRBD2 (5 bases). V was clipped by 6 bases and J by 0 bases, with 12 bases between them. This CDR3 region has 14 residues. CDR1 is LNHDA and CDR2 is SQIVND in the germline V gene (reference sequence). CDR3 DNA sequence: TGTGCCAGTAGACCTAGCCTCAGCTCCTACGAGCAGTACTTC. As protein: CASRPSLSSYEQYF. Full variable domain (missing parts from reference TRBV19 and TRBJ2-7): DGGITQSPKYLFRKEGQNVTLSCEQNLNHDAMYWYRQDPGQGLRLIYYSQIVNDFQKGDIAEGYSVSREKKESFPLTVTSAQKNPTAFYLCASRPSLSSYEQYFGPGTRLTVT.

Only a few counts were recorded for this clone. The DNA for the CDR3 is TGCGCCAGCAGCTTGAAAACGCGCGGCCCTTCCACAGATACGCAGTATTTT. Protein: CASSLKTRGPSTDTQYF. This chain connects TRBV5-1 to TRBJ2-3; no reliable D call. Per the germline V gene, CDR1 is SGHRS and CDR2 is YFSETQ. V was shortened by 1 base and J by 2 bases, with 17 bases between the two germline ends. The CDR3 length is 17 residues.

V and J are TRBV6-4 and TRBJ1-5, with 8 bases lining up with TRBD1. Unmatched junction bases numbered 5, after V lost 0 bases and J lost 1 base. Germline V lookup: CDR1 MRHNA, CDR2 SNTAGT. This CDR3 has 17 amino acids. The CDR3: CASSDSWTGYSNQPQHF. CDR3 coding DNA: TGTGCCAGCAGTGACTCATGGACAGGGTACAGCAATCAGCCCCAGCATTTT.

The chain joins TRBV7-2 to TRBJ2-1; TRBD2 aligns across 9 bases. The V segment lost 5 bases and the J segment 15 bases; nucleotides outside the gene matches: 11. The CDR3 covers 13 residues. Germline-derived CDR1 and CDR2 are SGHTA and FQGNSA. CDR3: CASSDLLAGAGFF. CDR3 bases: TGTGCCAGCAGCGATCTCTTAGCGGGGGCGGGGTTCTTC.

The V and J genes are TRBV10-3 and TRBJ1-4, with 9 bases lining up with TRBD1. CDR1 ENHRY and CDR2 SYGVKD come from the germline V gene. The CDR3 extends over 14 amino acids. The trim removed 4 bases at V and 8 bases at J, leaving 5 bases unmatched. The CDR3 DNA sequence: TGTGCCATCAGTGCGGGGACAGGGTCCGAAAAACTGTTTTTT. Translated, it gives CAISAGTGSEKLFF.

This clone has only a few counts. The genes are TRBV6-1 and TRBJ2-5; the match to TRBD2 covers 9 bases. There are 15 residues in the CDR3. V was pared by 6 bases and J by 5 bases, with 10 bases of the junction left unmatched. CDR1 MNHNS and CDR2 SASEGT come from the germline V gene. CDR3 residues: CASRREGLGWETQYF. The CDR3 nucleotides read TGTGCCAGCAGGCGGGAGGGACTAGGCTGGGAGACCCAGTACTTC.

The gene calls are TRBV7-2 and TRBJ1-1, with D uncertain. V lost 1 base and J lost 3, with 6 bases in between. This CDR3 contains 13 residues. Germline V lookup: CDR1 SGHTA, CDR2 FQGNSA. CDR3 sequence reads: CASSLVRDTEAFF. The CDR3 DNA sequence: TGTGCCAGCAGCTTAGTGAGGGACACTGAAGCTTTCTTT.

The chain employs TRBV19 and TRBJ2-7; D perhaps matches TRBD1 (5 bases). The length of the CDR3 is 13 residues. Per germline, CDR1 LNHDA and CDR2 SQIVND (reference sequence). Trimming pared 5 bases from V and 3 bases from J, leaving 11 bases between. The CDR3 DNA is TGTGCCAGTAGTTCTCAGGGAATCTACGAGCAGTACTTC. This sequence encodes CASSSQGIYEQYF.